The sequence of this T cell receptor beta chain was determined in a study of Ad26.COV2.S vaccination and SARS-CoV-2 variants. Study-level information: Sample donor was a member of the COV1001 Ad26.COV2.S trial arm. Intramuscular Ad26.COV2.S at 5x10^10 or 1x10^11 viral particles. Study-wide findings and caveats: Comparability of non-spike TCR breadth was observed across vaccine and placebo recipients. There was a possibility that the TCR breadth and depth analyses underestimated total T cell responses.

The CDR3 runs to 18 residues. Germline assignment: CDR1 ENHRY and CDR2 SYGVKD. The V end was cut by 1 base, the J end by 5 bases, with 21 bases between. A note on this clone: Its specificity is not known.

Stated treatment: 15 to 20 received Ad26.COV2.S at low or high dose, single or two shots; several received placebo; per-sample allocation not given. At day 63 after the first vaccine or placebo injection, samples were drawn. Only in-frame clones appear in the TCRdb table, and some are missing; sequencing was by immunoSEQ multiplex PCR. Of hundreds of thousands of clones in the sample, approximately 90% were seen once. The source material was peripheral blood, sampled in a trial of Ad26.COV2.S vaccine versus placebo. This clonotype was sampled from a person between 18 and 59 years old who received the Ad26.COV2.S COVID-19 vaccine or a placebo. This chain uses TRBV10-3 with TRBJ2-1; D remains unclear. The CDR3 DNA sequence: TGTGCCATCAGTGAGTTCAGTCCCGACCCTCAGCCGAACAATGAGCAGTTCTTC. Translated: CAISEFSPDPQPNNEQFF.